The 3 T cell receptor beta chains listed next were all sequenced from one sample in a study of graft-versus-host responses after intestinal transplantation. No antigen has been assigned to these receptors. The method was immunoSEQ multiplex PCR; TCRdb's version includes in-frame clones alone and lacks a portion of them. The table has 80,000 to 95,000 clones, 85% to 95% seen once. Sequenced here: unstimulated CD8+ T cells sorted from spleen or lymph node cells, sampled before intestinal transplant. The receptors were gathered from a human donor who received an intestinal transplant.

This clone was counted only a few times. The chain links TRBV9 to TRBJ1-1, with D unresolved. The CDR3 contains 13 residues. CDR1 is SGDLS, CDR2 YYNGEE, per germline. The ends were cut back, 0 bases at V and 2 bases at J, with 5 bases in the middle. As DNA, the CDR3 is TGTGCCAGCAGCGTAGAGGCTAACACTGAAGCTTTCTTT. Its translation is CASSVEANTEAFF.

The V gene is TRBV6-5, the J gene TRBJ2-7; D might be TRBD1 (6 bases). Trimming stripped 3 bases from V and 4 bases from J, with 13 bases between. Germline-derived CDR1 and CDR2 are MNHEY and SVGAGI. The CDR3 runs to 14 residues. The CDR3 region has the DNA TGTGCCAGCAGTTATGCAGGGGAAGGATACGAGCAGTACTTC. This gives the protein CASSYAGEGYEQYF.

This chain links TRBV4-2 with TRBJ2-7; D assignment may be TRBD1 or TRBD2 (5 bases each). This CDR3 spans 15 amino acids. Looked up from germline, CDR1 is LGHNA and CDR2 is YNFKEQ. With 0 bases removed from V and 2 bases from J, the gap between germline ends came to 11 bases. The CDR3 bases are TGTGCCAGCAGCCAAGAGGTGGGACGGGCCTACGAGCAGTACTTC. This encodes CASSQEVGRAYEQYF.